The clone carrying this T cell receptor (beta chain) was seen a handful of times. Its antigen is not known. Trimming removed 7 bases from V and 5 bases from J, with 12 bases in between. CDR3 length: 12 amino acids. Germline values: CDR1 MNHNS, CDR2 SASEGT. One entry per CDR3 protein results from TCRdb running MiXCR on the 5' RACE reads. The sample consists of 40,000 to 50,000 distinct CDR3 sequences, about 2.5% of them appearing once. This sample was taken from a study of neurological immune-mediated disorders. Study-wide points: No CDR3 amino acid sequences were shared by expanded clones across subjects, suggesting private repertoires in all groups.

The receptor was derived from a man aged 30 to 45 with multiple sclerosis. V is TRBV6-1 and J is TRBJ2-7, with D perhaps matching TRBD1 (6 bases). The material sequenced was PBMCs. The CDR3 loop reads CASNPRGDEQYF. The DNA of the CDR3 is TGTGCCAGCAATCCCAGGGGTGACGAGCAGTACTTC.